Below, 16 T cell receptor beta chains from the same sample are listed, as sequenced in a study of control samples from healthy donors and cancer patients (TCRdb year 2020). The library was made by the immunoSEQ multiplex PCR assay. The immuneACCESS repertoire file appears here via TCRdb, limited to in-frame rearrangements. These files lack a portion of the clones; in checked studies, under half of the deficit traces to unresolved V genes, and the cause of the others is not known. The sample table contains around 120,000 clones; only one count was recorded for 93% of them. The ten largest clones take up 1.5% to 2% of the sample. The sequencing sample was made of PBMCs. The receptors were sampled from a man in his fifties or sixties with head and neck cancer.

This clone was counted only a few times. The chain has TRBV5-6 and TRBJ2-7; 9 positions match TRBD1. Unmatched junction bases numbered 5, after V lost 4 bases and J lost 6 bases. This CDR3 contains 13 residues. The germline V gene encodes CDR1 SGHDT and CDR2 YYEEEE. CDR3 bases: TGTGCCAGCAGCGGGGGACAGGGACGCGAGCAGTACTTC. This codes for CASSGGQGREQYF.

This chain uses TRBV11-2 with TRBJ2-2; no reliable D call. The CDR3 sequence is 17 residues long. With 3 bases removed from V and 2 bases from J, the gap between germline ends came to 16 bases. CDR1 and CDR2 from the germline V gene are SGHAT and FQNNGV. The CDR3 sequence: CASSLGGSIVNTGELFF. The CDR3 DNA reads as TGTGCCAGCAGCTTGGGTGGTTCGATCGTAAACACCGGGGAGCTGTTTTTT.

The rearrangement links TRBV9 to TRBJ2-1; D unclear. The CDR3 contains 15 residues. Germline CDR1 and CDR2: SGDLS and YYNGEE. V lost 6 bases and J lost 0, with 13 bases in between. The CDR3 nucleotides are TGTGCCAGCACTACCGTCGCAAGCTCCTACAATGAGCAGTTCTTC. Translating gives CASTTVASSYNEQFF.

The chain joins TRBV2 to TRBJ1-5, with D unresolved. The germline gives CDR1 SNHLY, CDR2 FYNNEI. The CDR3 loop spans 14 amino acids. The V and J ends lost 11 bases and 3 bases respectively, with 17 bases between them. CDR3 bases: TGTGCCGCCCGGGAGAACAAAAACAATCAGCCCCAGCATTTT. As protein: CAARENKNNQPQHF.

This clone has a handful of counts. DNA of the CDR3: TGTGCTAGTGGTACTGACTGGACAGGGTTACGGGAGCAGTTCTTC. Translation gives CASGTDWTGLREQFF. The chain has TRBV12-5 and TRBJ2-1, with TRBD1 matching over 8 bases. Losses at the gene ends were 5 bases for V and 10 bases for J; bases not matched to a gene: 13. In germline, CDR1 is LGHNT, CDR2 FRNRAP. CDR3 size: 15 residues.

V gene TRBV18 combines with J gene TRBJ2-1; 11 bases map to TRBD2. V was pared by 8 bases and J by 6 bases, with 9 bases of the junction left unmatched. This CDR3 comprises 15 residues. Germline values: CDR1 KGHSH, CDR2 LQKENI. The chain's CDR3 is CASLDLAGGGNEQFF. CDR3 DNA: TGTGCCAGCCTGGACCTAGCGGGGGGCGGCAATGAGCAGTTCTTC.

The chain joins TRBV18 to TRBJ2-1, with D uncertain. Trimming shortened V by 2 bases and J by 5 bases, and 7 bases separated the two germline ends. From germline, CDR1 is KGHSH and CDR2 LQKENI. This CDR3 has 13 amino acids. CDR3 sequence (DNA): TGTGCCAGCTCACCAGGTAGTCACAATGAGCAGTTCTTC. Its translation: CASSPGSHNEQFF.

The chain has TRBV5-4 and TRBJ2-1, with unresolved D. Looked up from germline, CDR1 is SGHNT and CDR2 is YYREEE (reference sequence). CDR3 length: 15 residues. The ends were cut back, 0 bases at V and 5 bases at J, with 12 bases in the middle. This CDR3 reads CASSLDRRTHNEQFF. CDR3 sequence (DNA): TGTGCCAGCAGCTTGGATAGGCGGACCCACAATGAGCAGTTCTTC.

This chain links TRBV7-9 with TRBJ2-5; TRBD1 or TRBD2 may be the D gene (5 bases each). Between the trimmed V and J ends, which lost 6 bases and 5 bases, there was a span of 13 bases. Per germline, CDR1 SEHNR and CDR2 FQNEAQ (reference sequence). The CDR3 has 13 residues. The CDR3 sequence: CASSYGGGETQYF. In nucleotides, the CDR3 is TGTGCCAGCAGTTATGGGGGTGGGGAGACCCAGTACTTC.

The chain links TRBV6-5 to TRBJ2-6, with D tentatively TRBD1 (5 bases). The V and J ends lost 11 bases and 0 bases respectively, with 11 bases between them. The CDR3 is 14 amino acids. The germline gives CDR1 MNHEY, CDR2 SVGAGI. The CDR3 sequence: CAGAAFSGANVLTF. CDR3 in DNA: TGTGCCGGGGCAGCTTTCTCTGGGGCCAACGTCCTGACTTTC.

The J gene is TRBJ2-6, the V gene TRBV7-9; a possible D gene is TRBD1 (6 bases). V was clipped by 2 bases and J by 3 bases, with 17 bases between them. The germline V gene encodes CDR1 SEHNR and CDR2 FQNEAQ (reference sequence). CDR3 length: 18 amino acids. The CDR3 DNA is TGTGCCAGCAGCTTATTGGCACAGGGCGCGGGTGGGGCCAACGTCCTGACTTTC. This translates into CASSLLAQGAGGANVLTF.

The chain couples TRBV27 to TRBJ2-3; perhaps TRBD1 as D (6 bases). Trimming took 3 bases from V and 5 from J, leaving 15 bases between them. CDR3 length: 15 amino acids. From germline, CDR1 is MNHEY and CDR2 SMNVEV (reference sequence). CDR3 sequence reads: CASSFRGSRRDTQYF. CDR3 nucleotides: TGTGCCAGCAGTTTTAGGGGGTCCAGGAGAGATACGCAGTATTTT.

The chain joins TRBV5-4 to TRBJ1-2, with TRBD1 identical over 9 bases. This CDR3 has 14 amino acids. CDR1 is SGHNT and CDR2 is YYREEE in the germline V gene (reference sequence). Germline trimming cut 4 bases from V and 3 bases from J; bases unmatched to any gene: 4. The CDR3 nucleotides read TGTGCCAGCAGCGAGGGGGACAGGGACTATGGCTACACCTTC. It yields the protein CASSEGDRDYGYTF.

The genes are TRBV14 and TRBJ1-6; 8 bases match TRBD1. The germline V gene encodes CDR1 SGHDN and CDR2 FVKESK. V shed 4 bases, J shed 7 bases, and the junction held 9 bases outside the gene matches. CDR3 size: 16 residues. The CDR3 sequence is CASSRGDRWANSPLHF. CDR3 DNA sequence: TGTGCCAGCAGCCGCGGGGACAGGTGGGCCAATTCACCCCTCCACTTT. Complete variable domain (other parts from reference TRBV14 and TRBJ1-6): EAGVTQFPSHSVIEKGQTVTLRCDPISGHDNLYWYRRVMGKEIKFLLHFVKESKQDESGMPNNRFLAERTGGTYSTLKVQPAELEDSGVYFCASSRGDRWANSPLHFGNGTRLTVT.

This clone was detected once. This rearrangement joins TRBV6-1 to TRBJ1-2; D might be TRBD1 (6 bases). The V gene lost 3 bases and the J gene lost 4 bases, with 9 bases spanning the gap. CDR3 length: 13 amino acids. Germline V CDR1 and CDR2: MNHNS, SASEGT. CDR3 region: CASSDRGSYGYTF. In DNA, the CDR3 is TGTGCCAGCAGTGACAGGGGTAGCTATGGCTACACCTTC.

This clone occurred a few times. The chain carries TRBV6-5 and TRBJ2-7; D possibly matches TRBD1 or TRBD2 (7 bases each). V was clipped by 6 bases and J by 4 bases, with 16 bases between them. The length of the CDR3 is 14 residues. CDR1 and CDR2 (germline): MNHEY, SVGAGI. The CDR3 loop is CASSQGGGQYEQYF. CDR3 nucleotides: TGTGCCAGCAGCCAGGGGGGGGGCCAGTACGAGCAGTACTTC.